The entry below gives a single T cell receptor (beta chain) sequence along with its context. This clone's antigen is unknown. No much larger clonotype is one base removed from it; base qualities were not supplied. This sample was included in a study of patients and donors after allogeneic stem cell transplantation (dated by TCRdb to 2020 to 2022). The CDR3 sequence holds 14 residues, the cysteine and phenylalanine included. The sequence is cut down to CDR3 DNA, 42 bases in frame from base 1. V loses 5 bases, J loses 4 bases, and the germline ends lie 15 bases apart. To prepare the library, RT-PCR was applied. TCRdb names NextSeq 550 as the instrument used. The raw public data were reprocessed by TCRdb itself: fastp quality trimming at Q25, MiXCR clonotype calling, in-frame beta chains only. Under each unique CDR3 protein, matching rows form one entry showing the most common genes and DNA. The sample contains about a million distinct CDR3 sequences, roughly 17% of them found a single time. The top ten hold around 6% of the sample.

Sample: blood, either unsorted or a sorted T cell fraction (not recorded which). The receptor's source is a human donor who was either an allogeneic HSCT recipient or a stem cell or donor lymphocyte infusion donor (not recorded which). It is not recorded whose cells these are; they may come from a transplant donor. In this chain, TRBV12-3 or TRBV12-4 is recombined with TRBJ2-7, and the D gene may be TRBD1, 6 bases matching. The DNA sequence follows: TGTGCCAGCAGTCCCCGGGACACAGAATACGAGCAGTACTTC. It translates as CASSPRDTEYEQYF.